This T cell receptor beta chain was profiled in a study of T cell responses to AZD1222 COVID-19 vaccine. Study observations and caveats: Mostly white British, mostly female donors; authors suggested clonal diversity may be underestimated. Spike-specific TCR breadth and depth both grew after two AZD1222 doses.

Germline V gene lookup returns CDR1 MNHEY and CDR2 SVGAGI. Trimming pared 0 bases from V and 1 base from J, leaving 9 bases between. The CDR3 is made up of 15 amino acids. Measured with immunoSEQ multiplex PCR; TCRdb has only the in-frame clones, and not every one. The sample carries 130,000 to 150,000 clones, around 91% recorded once. A note on this clone: Antigen unknown.

This sample comprised peripheral blood, obtained on day 0 of AZD1222 vaccination. This receptor was obtained from an adult in good health. The V and J genes are TRBV6-5 and TRBJ2-5, with unresolved D. CDR3 nucleotides: TGTGCCAGCAGTTACTCATTTAGGAGCCAAGAGACCCAGTACTTC. Its translation is CASSYSFRSQETQYF.